The 4 T cell receptor beta chains given below trace back to one sample, sequenced in a study of blood T cell repertoires in COVID-19. Clones were read by immunoSEQ multiplex PCR, and TCRdb kept only the in-frame ones, dropping some. The sample records around 200,000 clones, around 80% being singletons. Sequenced: peripheral blood. The receptor set was obtained from a young man with active or convalescent COVID-19.

The chain couples TRBV11-1 to TRBJ1-1, with 10 bases fitting TRBD1. CDR3 length: 15 residues. The ends lost 2 bases at V and 5 bases at J; junction bases unmatched: 5. The germline V gene encodes CDR1 SGHAT and CDR2 FQDESV (reference sequence). The CDR3 DNA reads as TGTGCCAGCAGCTTACCGACAGGGGGCCGGACTGAAGCTTTCTTT. Its translation is CASSLPTGGRTEAFF.

The sample holds a few counts of this clone. This CDR3 is also generated by other DNA sequences in the sample. This chain uses TRBV4-3 with TRBJ1-4; possible D gene TRBD1, 5 bases. The CDR3 is made up of 16 amino acids. Germline V gene sequence: CDR1 LGHNA, CDR2 YSLEER. V lost 4 bases, J lost 0 bases, and 12 bases lay in between. In DNA, the CDR3 is TGCGCCAGCAGCCCGGGGACGGGAGCAACTAATGAAAAACTGTTTTTT. This sequence encodes CASSPGTGATNEKLFF.

This CDR3 is CAISEFASGGATDTQYF. The CDR3 DNA sequence: TGTGCCATCAGTGAGTTCGCTAGCGGGGGGGCGACAGATACGCAGTATTTT. The chain has TRBV10-3 and TRBJ2-3, with 12 positions matching TRBD2. The CDR3 extends over 17 amino acids. Germline CDR1 is ENHRY and CDR2 is SYGVKD. Trimming cost V 1 base and J 3 bases; bases outside gene matches: 5.

The chain links TRBV28 to TRBJ1-1; D possibly corresponds to TRBD1 (5 bases). V lost 7 bases to trimming and J lost 3 bases, with 24 bases between them. Germline CDR1 reads MDHEN; CDR2 reads SYDVKM. CDR3 length: 17 residues. The CDR3 nucleotides are TGTGCCAGCACCTCGACGGCGTATGGGGGGTCGGACACTGAAGCTTTCTTT. Its translation: CASTSTAYGGSDTEAFF.